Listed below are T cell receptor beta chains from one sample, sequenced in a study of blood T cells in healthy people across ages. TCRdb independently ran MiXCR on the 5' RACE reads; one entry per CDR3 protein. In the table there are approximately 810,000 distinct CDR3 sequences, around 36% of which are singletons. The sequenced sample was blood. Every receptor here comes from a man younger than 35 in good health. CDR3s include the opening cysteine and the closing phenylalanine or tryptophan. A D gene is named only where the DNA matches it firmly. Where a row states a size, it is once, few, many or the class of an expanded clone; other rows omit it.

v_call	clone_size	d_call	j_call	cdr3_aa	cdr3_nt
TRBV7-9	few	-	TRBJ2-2	CASTNNNFLNTGELFF	TGTGCCAGCACCAATAATAATTTTTTGAACACCGGGGAGCTGTTTTTT
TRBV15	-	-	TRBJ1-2	CATSKSSSGYGCTF	TGTGCCACCAGCAAGAGTAGCTCCGGCTATGGCTGCACCTTC
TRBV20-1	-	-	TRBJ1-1	CSARAGRGITEAFF	TGCAGTGCTAGGGCGGGGCGCGGGATCACTGAAGCTTTCTTT
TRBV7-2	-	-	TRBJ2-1	CASSQGSPRNEQFF	TGTGCCAGCAGCCAAGGGTCACCCCGGAACGAGCAGTTCTTC
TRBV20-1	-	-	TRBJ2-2	CSARDSEGVRTGELFF	TGCAGTGCTAGAGATTCGGAAGGGGTCCGCACCGGGGAGCTGTTTTTT
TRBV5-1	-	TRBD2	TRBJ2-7	CASSDGTSGMVKYF	TGCGCCAGCAGCGACGGGACTAGCGGGATGGTAAAGTACTTC
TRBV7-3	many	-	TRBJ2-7	CASSLSSSYEQYF	TGTGCCAGCAGCTTATCCAGCTCCTACGAGCAGTACTTC
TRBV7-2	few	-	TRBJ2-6	CASSLTAGSGANVLTF	TGTGCCAGCAGCCTCACCGCGGGATCTGGGGCCAACGTCCTGACTTTC
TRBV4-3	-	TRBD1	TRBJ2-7	CASSQDVGQGHEQYF	TGCGCCAGCAGCCAAGATGTGGGACAGGGTCACGAGCAGTACTTC
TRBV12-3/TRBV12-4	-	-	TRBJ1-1	CTSGEGEAFF	TGTACCAGCGGTGAGGGGGAAGCTTTCTTT
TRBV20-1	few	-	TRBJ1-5	CSAGPTGSNQPQHF	TGCAGTGCTGGTCCGACAGGATCAAATCAGCCCCAGCATTTT
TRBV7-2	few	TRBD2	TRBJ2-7	CASSLEIRAGRHLYEQYF	TGTGCCAGCAGCTTAGAAATTCGAGCGGGACGCCACCTTTACGAGCAGTACTTC
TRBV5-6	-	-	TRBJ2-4	CASSLKGKQNIQYF	TGTGCCAGCAGCTTGAAAGGGAAACAAAACATTCAGTACTTC
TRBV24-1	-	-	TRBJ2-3	CATSDSLGYGDTQYF	TGTGCCACCAGTGACAGTCTCGGCTATGGAGATACGCAGTATTTT
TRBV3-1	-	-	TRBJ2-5	CASSQDLTGRQTQYF	TGTGCCAGCAGCCAAGACCTGACAGGACGACAGACCCAGTACTTC
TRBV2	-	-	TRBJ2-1	CASSELIRGYEQFF	TGTGCCAGCAGTGAACTGATTCGGGGGTATGAGCAGTTCTTC
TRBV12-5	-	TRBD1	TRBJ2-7	CASGLRTGVNEQYF	TGTGCTAGTGGTTTACGGACAGGGGTAAATGAGCAGTACTTC
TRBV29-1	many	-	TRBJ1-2	CSVRTSDYGYTF	TGCAGCGTTCGGACCTCCGACTATGGCTACACCTTC
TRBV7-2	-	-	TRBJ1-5	CASSSRWGASQPQHF	TGTGCCAGCAGCTCAAGGTGGGGGGCATCTCAGCCCCAGCATTTT
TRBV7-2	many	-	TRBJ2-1	CASSSYGSPYNEQFF	TGTGCCAGCAGCTCCTACGGATCCCCCTACAATGAGCAGTTCTTC
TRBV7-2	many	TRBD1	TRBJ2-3	CASSLHYPGQGTDTQYF	TGTGCCAGCAGCCTACACTACCCGGGACAGGGGACAGATACGCAGTATTTT
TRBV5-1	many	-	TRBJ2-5	CASSLAVGKQETQYF	TGCGCCAGCAGCTTGGCCGTGGGGAAGCAAGAGACCCAGTACTTC
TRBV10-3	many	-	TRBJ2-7	CAISARLRGSYEQYF	TGTGCCATCAGCGCCCGATTGAGGGGATCCTACGAGCAGTACTTC
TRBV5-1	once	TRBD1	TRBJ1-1	CASSLVIGTEGTEAFF	TGCGCCAGCAGCTTGGTCATAGGGACAGAGGGGACTGAAGCTTTCTTT
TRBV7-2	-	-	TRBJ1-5	CASSLDGGFQPQHF	TGTGCCAGCAGCTTAGACGGGGGCTTCCAGCCCCAGCATTTT
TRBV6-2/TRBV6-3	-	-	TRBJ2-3	CASSYPLTDTQYF	TGTGCCAGCAGTTACCCCCTCACAGATACGCAGTATTTT
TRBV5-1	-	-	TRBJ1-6	CASGRQSDSPLHF	TGCGCCAGCGGAAGACAGTCTGATTCACCCCTCCACTTT
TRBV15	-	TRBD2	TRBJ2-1	CATSVTLAANNEQFF	TGTGCCACCAGCGTAACGCTAGCGGCCAACAATGAGCAGTTCTTC
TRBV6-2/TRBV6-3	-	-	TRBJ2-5	CARSYARETQYF	TGTGCCCGCAGCTACGCCCGGGAGACCCAGTACTTC
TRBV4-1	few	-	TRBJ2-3	CASSPATRSTDTQYF	TGCGCCAGCAGCCCCGCTACCCGAAGCACAGATACGCAGTATTTT
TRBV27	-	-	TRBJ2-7	CASSVWGGAYEQYF	TGTGCCAGCAGTGTATGGGGTGGGGCCTACGAGCAGTACTTC
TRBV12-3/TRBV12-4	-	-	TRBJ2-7	CASSSRAGVYNEQYF	TGTGCCAGCAGTTCTCGAGCAGGGGTCTACAATGAGCAGTACTTC
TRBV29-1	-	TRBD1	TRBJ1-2	CSVPSNRGQGYTF	TGCAGCGTCCCCTCGAACAGGGGGCAAGGCTACACCTTC
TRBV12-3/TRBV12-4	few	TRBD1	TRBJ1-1	CASSMTGAAFSDTEAFF	TGTGCCAGCAGTATGACAGGGGCGGCTTTCTCGGACACTGAAGCTTTCTTT
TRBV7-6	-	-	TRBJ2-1	CAGSSQQENEQFF	TGTGCCGGCAGCTCCCAACAGGAAAATGAGCAGTTCTTC
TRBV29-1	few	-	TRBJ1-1	CSVASAGLKNTEAFF	TGCAGCGTTGCATCTGCGGGACTGAAGAACACTGAAGCTTTCTTT
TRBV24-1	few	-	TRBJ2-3	CATSAWGTDTQYF	TGTGCCACCAGTGCTTGGGGCACAGATACGCAGTATTTT
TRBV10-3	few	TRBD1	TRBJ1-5	CAILDRGEQPQHF	TGTGCCATCTTAGACAGGGGTGAACAGCCCCAGCATTTT
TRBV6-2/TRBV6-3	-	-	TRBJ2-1	CASSYDDSYNEQFF	TGTGCCAGCAGTTACGACGATAGCTACAATGAGCAGTTCTTC
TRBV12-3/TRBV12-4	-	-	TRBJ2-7	CASSLREGAQYF	TGTGCCAGCAGTTTAAGGGAGGGGGCCCAGTACTTC
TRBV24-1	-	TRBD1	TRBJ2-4	CATRDRGAKNIQYF	TGTGCCACCAGGGACAGGGGAGCCAAAAACATTCAGTACTTC